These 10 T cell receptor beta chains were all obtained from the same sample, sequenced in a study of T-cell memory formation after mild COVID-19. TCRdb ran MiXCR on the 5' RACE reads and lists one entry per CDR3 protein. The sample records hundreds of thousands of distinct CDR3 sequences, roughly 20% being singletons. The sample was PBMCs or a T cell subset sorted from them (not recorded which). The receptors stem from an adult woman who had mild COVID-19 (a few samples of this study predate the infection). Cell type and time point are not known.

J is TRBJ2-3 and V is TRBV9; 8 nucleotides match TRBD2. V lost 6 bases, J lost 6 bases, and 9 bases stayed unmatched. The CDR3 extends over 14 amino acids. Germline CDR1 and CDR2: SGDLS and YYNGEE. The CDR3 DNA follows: TGTGCCAGCACCGGCGGGGGGTTTGTCGATACGCAGTATTTT. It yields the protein CASTGGGFVDTQYF.

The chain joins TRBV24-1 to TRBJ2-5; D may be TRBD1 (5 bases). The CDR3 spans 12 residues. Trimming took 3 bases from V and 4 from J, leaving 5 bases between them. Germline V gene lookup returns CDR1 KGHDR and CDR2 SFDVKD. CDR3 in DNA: TGTGCCACCAGTGATGGGGCAGAGACCCAGTACTTC. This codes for CATSDGAETQYF.

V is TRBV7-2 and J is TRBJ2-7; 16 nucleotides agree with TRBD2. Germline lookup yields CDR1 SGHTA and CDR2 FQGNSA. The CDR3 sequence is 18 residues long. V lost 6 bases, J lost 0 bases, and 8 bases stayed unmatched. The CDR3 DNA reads TGTGCCAGCAGTTCGGGACTAGCGGGAGGGAGGAGCTCCTACGAGCAGTACTTC. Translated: CASSSGLAGGRSSYEQYF.

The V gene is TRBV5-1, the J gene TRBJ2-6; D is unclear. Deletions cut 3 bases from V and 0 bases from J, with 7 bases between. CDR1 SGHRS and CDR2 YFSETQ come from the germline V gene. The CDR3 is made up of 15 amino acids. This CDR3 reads CASSSDRSGANVLTF. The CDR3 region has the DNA TGCGCCAGCAGCTCGGACCGCTCTGGGGCCAACGTCCTGACTTTC. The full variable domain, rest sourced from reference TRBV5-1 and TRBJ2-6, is KAGVTQTPRYLIKTRGQQVTLSCSPISGHRSVSWYQQTPGQGLQFLFEYFSETQRNKGNFPGRFSGRQFSNSRSEMNVSTLELGDSALYLCASSSDRSGANVLTFGAGSRLTVL.

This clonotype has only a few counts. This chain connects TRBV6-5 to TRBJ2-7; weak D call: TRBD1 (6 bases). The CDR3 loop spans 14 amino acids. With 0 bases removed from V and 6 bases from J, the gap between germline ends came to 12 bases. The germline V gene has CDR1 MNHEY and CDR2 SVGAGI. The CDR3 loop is CASSYSGTSPEQYF. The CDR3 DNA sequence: TGTGCCAGCAGTTACTCGGGGACATCACCCGAGCAGTACTTC.

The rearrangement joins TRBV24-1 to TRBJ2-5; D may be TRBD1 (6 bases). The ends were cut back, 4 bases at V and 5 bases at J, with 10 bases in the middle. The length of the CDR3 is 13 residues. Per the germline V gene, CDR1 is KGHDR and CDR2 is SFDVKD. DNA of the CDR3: TGTGCCACCAGTGACAGGGGATTCGAGACCCAGTACTTC. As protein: CATSDRGFETQYF.

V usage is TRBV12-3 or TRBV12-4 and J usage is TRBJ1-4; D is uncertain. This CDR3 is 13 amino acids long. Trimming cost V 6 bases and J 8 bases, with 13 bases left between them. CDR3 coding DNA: TGTGCCAGCAGCCCCATCGGGCGAGAAAAACTGTTTTTT. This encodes CASSPIGREKLFF.

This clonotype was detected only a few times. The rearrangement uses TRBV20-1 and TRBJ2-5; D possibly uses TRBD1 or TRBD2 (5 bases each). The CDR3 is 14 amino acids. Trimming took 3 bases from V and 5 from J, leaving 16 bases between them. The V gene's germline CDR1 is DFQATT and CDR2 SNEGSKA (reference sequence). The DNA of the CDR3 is TGCAGTGCTAGCCCCGGGGCCCTGCCGGAGACCCAGTACTTC. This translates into CSASPGALPETQYF.

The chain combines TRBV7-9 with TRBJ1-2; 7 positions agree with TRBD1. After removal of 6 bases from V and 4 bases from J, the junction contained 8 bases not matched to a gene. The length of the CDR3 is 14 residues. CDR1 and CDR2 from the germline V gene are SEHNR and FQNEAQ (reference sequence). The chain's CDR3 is CASRYTGVPYGYTF. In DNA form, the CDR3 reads TGTGCCAGCAGATACACAGGGGTCCCCTATGGCTACACCTTC.

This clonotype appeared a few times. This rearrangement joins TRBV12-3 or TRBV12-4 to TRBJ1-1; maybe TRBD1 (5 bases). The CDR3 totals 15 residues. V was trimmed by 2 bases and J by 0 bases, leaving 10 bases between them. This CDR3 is CASSLSAGLNTEAFF. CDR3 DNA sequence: TGTGCCAGCAGTTTATCCGCAGGGTTGAACACTGAAGCTTTCTTT.